What follows are 14 T cell receptor beta chains derived from one specimen sequenced in a study of metastatic and nonmetastatic thyroid tumors. None of the patients had undergone any treatment ahead of thyroid surgery. TCRdb re-analyzed the PCR reads through MiXCR. The table has more than 20,000 clones, about 12% seen once. The sequencing sample was made of blood. The receptor source for this set is a female donor with papillary thyroid cancer or a benign thyroid nodule (not recorded which). Some clones in this sample may be carry-over from other donors' samples.

The V gene is TRBV6-1, the J gene TRBJ1-2; D might be TRBD1 (6 bases). Trimming removed 1 base at V and 8 bases at J, with 11 bases between. The length of the CDR3 is 13 residues. Germline CDR1 reads MNHNS; CDR2 reads SASEGT. The CDR3 sequence is CASSEEGEPGYTF. CDR3 nucleotide sequence: TGTGCCAGCAGTGAAGAGGGGGAACCAGGCTACACCTTC.

This clone is deemed medium-sized (0.01 to 0.1%). The genes are TRBV6-6 and TRBJ2-1; D perhaps matches TRBD2 (6 bases). Deletions cut 2 bases from V and 7 bases from J, with 6 bases between. Looked up from germline, CDR1 is MNHNY and CDR2 is SVGAGI (reference sequence). This CDR3 has 12 residues. For the CDR3, the DNA is TGTGCCAGCAGTTACGGGGGGAATGAGCAGTTCTTC. Protein sequence: CASSYGGNEQFF.

This clone was found a few times. The chain combines TRBV6-6 with TRBJ1-2; 8 bases are a match to TRBD1. J gave up 5 bases and V 2 bases, and 7 bases lay outside the gene matches. Per germline, CDR1 MNHNY and CDR2 SVGAGI (reference sequence). The CDR3 totals 15 residues. The CDR3 here is CASSYIPGGMYGYTF. As DNA, the CDR3 is TGTGCCAGCAGTTACATTCCAGGGGGCATGTATGGCTACACCTTC.

This clone was recorded many times. The chain recombines TRBV7-9 with TRBJ1-2, with D possibly TRBD1 on 6 matching bases. Germline CDR1 reads SEHNR; CDR2 reads FQNEAQ (reference sequence). The CDR3 is made up of 12 amino acids. V was clipped by 6 bases and J by 4 bases, with 9 bases between them. The CDR3 DNA is TGTGCCAGCAGTCAACAGGGCTATGGCTACACCTTC. This gives the protein CASSQQGYGYTF.

This clone was observed at least ten times. This sequence joins TRBV27 and TRBJ1-1; D is unclear. V was clipped by 6 bases and J by 1 base, with 15 bases between them. Per germline, CDR1 MNHEY and CDR2 SMNVEV (reference sequence). The CDR3 is made up of 15 amino acids. The CDR3 here is CASRSLRRPNTEAFF. CDR3 coding DNA: TGTGCCAGCAGATCCCTCAGGCGGCCGAACACTGAAGCTTTCTTT.

This clone was observed at least ten times. The chain joins TRBV19 to TRBJ1-2, with D possibly TRBD1 on 5 matching bases. This CDR3 spans 13 amino acids. The V gene lost 10 bases and the J gene lost 0 bases, with 12 bases spanning the gap. The V gene's germline CDR1 is LNHDA and CDR2 SQIVND (reference sequence). The CDR3 loop reads CATGGPSNYGYTF. The CDR3 DNA follows: TGTGCCACGGGGGGACCCTCTAACTATGGCTACACCTTC.

At least ten counts were recorded for this clone. V is TRBV20-1 and J is TRBJ1-1; 7 positions agree with TRBD1. J gave up 6 bases and V 2 bases, and 12 bases lay outside the gene matches. The CDR3 has 15 amino acids. Germline V gene lookup returns CDR1 DFQATT and CDR2 SNEGSKA (reference sequence). Here the CDR3 reads CSARRGQGVRAEAFF. CDR3 nucleotides: TGCAGTGCTAGAAGGGGGCAGGGGGTCAGGGCTGAAGCTTTCTTT.

This clone was recorded at least ten times. This chain connects TRBV7-2 to TRBJ2-3; 12 positions agree with TRBD2. This CDR3 comprises 15 residues. V trimming: 4 bases; J trimming: 6 bases; junction bases outside the gene matches: 5. Germline V CDR1 and CDR2: SGHTA, FQGNSA. The CDR3 DNA reads as TGTGCCAGCAGCTCTAGCGGGGGGGCATTGGATACGCAGTATTTT. Translating it yields CASSSSGGALDTQYF.

This clone was counted at least ten times. The chain combines TRBV7-9 with TRBJ2-7; D may correspond to TRBD1 or TRBD2 (5 bases each). The CDR3 loop spans 14 amino acids. Germline CDR1 reads SEHNR; CDR2 reads FQNEAQ (reference sequence). Trimming stripped 5 bases from V and 2 bases from J, with 13 bases between. CDR3 loop: CASSPQEGPYEQYF. CDR3 nucleotides: TGTGCCAGCAGCCCCCAAGAGGGGCCCTACGAGCAGTACTTC.

This clone was seen at least ten times. J is TRBJ2-5 and V is TRBV9; D possibly corresponds to TRBD1 (7 bases). The germline V and J ends were trimmed by 0 bases and 5 bases, with 11 bases remaining between them. The CDR3 loop spans 14 amino acids. Germline V gene data show CDR1 as SGDLS and CDR2 as YYNGEE. The CDR3 DNA reads TGTGCCAGCAGCGTAGCAGGGGGAGGTGAGACCCAGTACTTC. The encoded protein is CASSVAGGGETQYF.

At least ten counts were recorded for this clone. The chain employs TRBV6-1 and TRBJ1-4; 7 bases map to TRBD1. CDR1 MNHNS and CDR2 SASEGT come from the germline V gene. This CDR3 spans 12 amino acids. The V segment lost 9 bases and the J segment 8 bases; nucleotides outside the gene matches: 6. The CDR3 spells CASRIQGEKLFF. In DNA form, the CDR3 reads TGTGCCAGTAGGATACAGGGGGAAAAACTGTTTTTT.

This clone was seen repeatedly, ten times or more. Other DNA sequences in the same sample also yield this CDR3. The chain employs TRBV6-1 and TRBJ1-1; TRBD1 matches 7 bases. The CDR3 is made up of 14 amino acids. After removal of 6 bases from V and 7 bases from J, the junction contained 11 bases not matched to a gene. Germline V gene data show CDR1 as MNHNS and CDR2 as SASEGT. CDR3 DNA sequence: TGTGCCAGCAGCCGCCGACAGGGAAGGCTTGAAGCTTTCTTT. Amino acid sequence: CASSRRQGRLEAFF.

This clone turned up a few times. A read error is possible here, since a much larger clone lies one base away. The chain is built from TRBV5-1 and TRBJ2-1, with D uncertain. This CDR3 comprises 15 residues. V was cut by 2 bases and J by 3 bases, with 12 bases left in between. The V gene's germline CDR1 is SGHRS and CDR2 YFSETQ. The CDR3 DNA is TGCGCCAGCAGCTTCGGGCAGGAGTACTACAATGAGCAGTTCTTC. Amino acid sequence: CASSFGQEYYNEQFF.

This clone came up many times. The chain couples TRBV28 to TRBJ1-2; the D is unclear. This CDR3 has 13 residues. Germline V lookup: CDR1 MDHEN, CDR2 SYDVKM. The germline V and J ends were trimmed by 6 bases and 7 bases, with 15 bases remaining between them. CDR3 in DNA: TGTGCCAGCAGCAACGATTTTCGAGGTGGCTACACCTTC. It yields the protein CASSNDFRGGYTF.